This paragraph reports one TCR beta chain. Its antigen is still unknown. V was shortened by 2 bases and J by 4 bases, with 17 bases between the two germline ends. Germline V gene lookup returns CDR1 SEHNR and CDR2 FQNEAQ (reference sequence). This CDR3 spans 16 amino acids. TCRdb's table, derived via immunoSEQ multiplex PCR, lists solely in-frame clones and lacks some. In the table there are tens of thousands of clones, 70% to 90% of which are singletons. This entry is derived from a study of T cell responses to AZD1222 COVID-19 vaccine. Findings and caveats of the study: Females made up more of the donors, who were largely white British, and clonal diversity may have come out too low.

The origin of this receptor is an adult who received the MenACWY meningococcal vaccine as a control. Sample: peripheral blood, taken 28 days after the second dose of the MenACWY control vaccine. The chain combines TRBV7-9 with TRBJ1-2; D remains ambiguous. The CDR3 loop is CASSLPTLGLRYGYTF. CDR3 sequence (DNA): TGTGCCAGCAGCTTACCAACCCTGGGCCTTCGCTATGGCTACACCTTC.